The TCR beta chain described here comes from a study of blood T cell repertoires in COVID-19. Turning to the study itself: Researchers got acute and convalescent COVID-19 samples from the United States, Italy and Spain. Sources were T cells, B-cell-depleted T cells, or PBMCs; the material itself was cDNA or gDNA.

This CDR3 region has 13 residues. Germline assignment: CDR1 PRHDT and CDR2 FYEKMQ (reference sequence). Trimming shortened V by 2 bases and J by 5 bases, and 8 bases separated the two germline ends. Per the study methods: Reference gene primer amplification in the assay estimated nucleated cell counts. TCRdb's copy holds only in-frame clones and misses some; the assay was immunoSEQ multiplex PCR. D and trimming were read from the DNA, whereas the V and J calls and clone size are those reported in that table. In the table there are around 25,000 clones, about 90% of which are singletons. The origin of this receptor is a woman aged 45-60 years with active COVID-19. The J gene is TRBJ2-3, the V gene TRBV13; no clear D. The sample consisted of peripheral blood. The CDR3 DNA reads as TGTGCCAGCAGCTTAACAGCCAGAGATACGCAGTATTTT. This translates into CASSLTARDTQYF.